This is a list of T cell receptor beta chains from one sample in a study of OX40 agonist ivuxolimab in advanced cancers. Clones were read by immunoSEQ multiplex PCR, and TCRdb kept only the in-frame ones, dropping some. Of 40,000 to 55,000 clones detected, roughly 90% appear once; the ten largest clones hold 6% to 8%. Here the sequenced sample was CD4+ or CD8+ T cells sorted from blood, taken in a trial of the OX40 agonist ivuxolimab. The receptors shown here come from an adult with an advanced solid tumor such as melanoma, head and neck, liver or kidney cancer. The CDR3 runs from the conserved cysteine through the conserved F or W. A D gene is named only where the DNA matches it firmly. The listing skips clone size in some rows; elsewhere it reads once, few, many or a size class.

TRBV6-5,-,-,TRBJ2-2,TGTGCCAGCAGTTACTCGGGGGGGGCCCACACCGGGGAGCTGTTTTTT,CASSYSGGAHTGELFF
TRBV5-1,TRBD1,once,TRBJ2-3,TGCGCCGGCACCACCTTGGGACAGCCCACAGATACGCAGTATTTT,CAGTTLGQPTDTQYF
TRBV2,-,-,TRBJ1-2,TGTGCCAGCAGTGAGAACCTGGGACCTTATGGCTACACCTTC,CASSENLGPYGYTF
TRBV27,TRBD1,once,TRBJ2-6,TGTGCCAGCAGTTTACGACAGGGGGATATACTCTCTGGGGCCAACGTCCTGACTTTC,CASSLRQGDILSGANVLTF
TRBV2,-,few,TRBJ1-1,TGTGCCAGCAGAGAGGGGTGGGACACTGAAGCTTTCTTT,CASREGWDTEAFF
TRBV6-1,-,-,TRBJ2-7,TGTGCCACAATCCAAGGTGGCTCGAACTACGAGCAGTACTTC,CATIQGGSNYEQYF
TRBV29-1,-,-,TRBJ1-4,TGCAGCGTTGGAGTGTCAACTAATGAAAAACTGTTTTTT,CSVGVSTNEKLFF
TRBV5-1,-,-,TRBJ1-1,TGCGCCAGCAGCTTGGCCTTCGGGGGGAACACTGAAGCTTTCTTT,CASSLAFGGNTEAFF
TRBV9,-,-,TRBJ1-2,TGTGCCAGCAGCGTAGCTTCGGACAGCTCCTATGGCTACACCTTC,CASSVASDSSYGYTF
TRBV19,-,few,TRBJ1-4,TGTGCCAGTAGTACAGGGTCGGGGAGTGAAAAACTGTTTTTT,CASSTGSGSEKLFF
TRBV5-4,-,once,TRBJ2-7,TGTGCCAGCAGCCAACCGACAGAGAGGTCCTACGAGCAGTACTTC,CASSQPTERSYEQYF
TRBV5-1,-,-,TRBJ1-6,TGCGCCAGCAGCTTAGGCCAGAACTCCTATAATTCACCCCTCCACTTT,CASSLGQNSYNSPLHF
TRBV7-2,-,-,TRBJ1-5,TGTGCCAGCAGCTCCAAGGGTAACGGCAATCAGCCCCAGCATTTT,CASSSKGNGNQPQHF
TRBV9,-,-,TRBJ2-1,TGTGCCAGCAGCGGGACCGGTGGATATGAGCAGTTCTTC,CASSGTGGYEQFF
TRBV29-1,-,-,TRBJ2-2,TGCAGCGCTAAGGGCCCGGGGGGCTGGGACGGGGAGCTGTTTTTT,CSAKGPGGWDGELFF
TRBV5-1,TRBD2,-,TRBJ2-3,TGCGCCAGCAGCTCTTGGACTAGCGCTGACACAGATACGCAGTATTTT,CASSSWTSADTDTQYF
TRBV6-1,TRBD1,-,TRBJ1-1,TGTGCCAGCAACCTCTGGACAGGGTTGGACACTGAAGCTTTCTTT,CASNLWTGLDTEAFF
TRBV5-1,-,-,TRBJ1-5,TGCGCCAGCAGCTTGGACCCGGCGGGCAATCAGCCCCAGCATTTT,CASSLDPAGNQPQHF
TRBV29-1,TRBD1,-,TRBJ1-1,TGCAGCGTCGCCGACAGGGAGAACACTGAAGCTTTCTTT,CSVADRENTEAFF
TRBV12-5,-,-,TRBJ2-7,TGTGCTAGTGGTTTGGGACAGGTGAGCTCCTACGAGCAGTACTTC,CASGLGQVSSYEQYF
TRBV6-6,-,-,TRBJ1-3,TGTGCCAGCAGTTACTCAGGGGCTGGTGGAAACACCATATATTTT,CASSYSGAGGNTIYF
TRBV9,TRBD1,-,TRBJ1-1,TGTGCCAGCAGCGCATACCGACAGGGTTCTGAAGCTTTCTTT,CASSAYRQGSEAFF
TRBV19,-,-,TRBJ2-7,TGTGCCAGTAGGCCGACCTCCCCCGGGTCCTACGAGCAGTACTTC,CASRPTSPGSYEQYF
TRBV5-1,-,-,TRBJ1-4,TGCGCCAGCAGCTTGGGTAGGAGGAATGAAAAACTGTTTTTT,CASSLGRRNEKLFF
TRBV18,TRBD1,-,TRBJ1-4,TGTGCCAGCTCAGACGACAGGGATGAAAAACTGTTTTTT,CASSDDRDEKLFF
TRBV19,-,once,TRBJ2-2,TGTGCCAGTAGAAGAGGCTCTCAAGGAACCGGGGAGCTGTTTTTT,CASRRGSQGTGELFF
TRBV5-8,TRBD1,-,TRBJ2-2,TGTGCCAGCAGCTTGGGACAGGGAGATACCGGGGAGCTGTTTTTT,CASSLGQGDTGELFF
TRBV30,-,-,TRBJ2-7,TGTGCCTCCTTAGGTGCGGGGTCCTACGAGCAGTACTTC,CASLGAGSYEQYF
TRBV6-6,-,-,TRBJ1-1,TGTGCCAGCAGTTACCTGGACATTGAAGCTTTCTTT,CASSYLDIEAFF
TRBV25-1,-,-,TRBJ2-3,TGTGCCAGCAGAAGAACCGGCACAGATACGCAGTATTTT,CASRRTGTDTQYF
TRBV6-5,-,-,TRBJ1-5,TGTGCCAGCAGTTACTCTCCTGGGAATCAGCCCCAGCATTTT,CASSYSPGNQPQHF
TRBV6-1,-,once,TRBJ2-1,TGTGCCAGCAGAGGTGTAAATAACTACAATGAGCAGTTCTTC,CASRGVNNYNEQFF
TRBV5-4,-,-,TRBJ2-7,TGTGCCAGCAGCCCGGGTGGGGGTTACGACGAGCAGTACTTC,CASSPGGGYDEQYF
TRBV19,TRBD1,-,TRBJ1-1,TGTGCCAGTAGTAGAGTAACGGGACAGGGCACTGAAGCTTTCTTT,CASSRVTGQGTEAFF
TRBV5-6,TRBD1,once,TRBJ2-7,TGTGCCAGCAGCCTTCGACAGGGTGGTCGAGAGCAGTACTTC,CASSLRQGGREQYF
TRBV7-9,-,-,TRBJ1-4,TGTGCCAGCAGCACCTCCGTGGTTTTTGATGAAAAACTGTTTTTT,CASSTSVVFDEKLFF
TRBV30,TRBD1,-,TRBJ1-1,TGTGCCTGGAGTGCGGGACAGGGGACTGAAGCTTTCTTT,CAWSAGQGTEAFF
TRBV30,-,-,TRBJ2-2,TGTGCCTGGCAAAAAGGGACCTCAACCGGGGAGCTGTTTTTT,CAWQKGTSTGELFF
TRBV10-1,-,-,TRBJ1-4,TGCGCCAGCAGCACAGGGCAAACTAATGAAAAACTGTTTTTT,CASSTGQTNEKLFF
TRBV7-9,-,-,TRBJ2-5,TGTGCCAGCAGCTCCCCGGCGGGGCAAGAGACCCAGTACTTC,CASSSPAGQETQYF
TRBV6-1,TRBD1,-,TRBJ2-3,TGTGCCAGCAGTGCCCTTTCCCAGGGGGCGGCGGATACGCAGTATTTT,CASSALSQGAADTQYF
TRBV28,-,-,TRBJ1-1,TGTGCCAGCAGTCCAAATATGGACGGTGAAGCTTTCTTT,CASSPNMDGEAFF